This T cell receptor beta chain emerged from a study of T cell repertoires in aging, cancer and after chemotherapy (dated by TCRdb to the late 2010s). Regarding the complete study: Donors spanned six age groups from 30 or younger to 70 or older, with at least three individuals per group. Paired pre- and post-chemotherapy samples in the solid tumor group came from brain tumor (glioblastoma) patients receiving temozolomide-based therapy. In total, the full dataset held 10 million or so TCR reads. The study profiled peripheral blood TCR beta repertoires from healthy donors and cancer patients to examine immunoaging and T cell reconstitution after chemotherapy. The cohort comprised 200 to 250 cancer patients, 90 to 94 with hematological and approximately 120 with solid cancers, plus 95 healthy donors as a reference group.

This clonotype was counted a few times. The antigen it binds to is not known. At one end, the junction sequence differs from germline, possibly due to a read error. Using a mixed TRB-A/B primer pool, multiplex touch-down PCR amplified rearranged TRB sequences covering the V, D and J segments. Illumina adapters and sample indices were attached to the amplicons in two consecutive PCR reactions using Phusion HS II polymerase. Amplicons were gel-purified with the NucleoSpin Gel and PCR Clean-up kit, then checked with Qubit and an Agilent 2100 Bioanalyzer. Sequencing of libraries was carried out on an Illumina MiSeq in 600-cycle, single-indexed, paired-end runs. As for the original processing: Processing of the TRB sequences was carried out with MiXCR versions 2.12 and 3.0.5. Each unique CDR3 nucleotide sequence was treated as one clone, and only productive sequences with two or more reads were kept. The repertoire metrics were Shannon diversity, evenness, clonality (calculated as one minus evenness), and diversity profiles parameterized by alpha from 0 to 5. The IGoR algorithm was used to calculate generation probabilities of clones in the paired pre- and post-chemotherapy samples. The public reads were reanalyzed by TCRdb: fastp trimming at Q25, MiXCR alignment, in-frame beta chains only. Entries that share a CDR3 protein sequence are merged under the most common genes and DNA. What appears here as the V and J calls and clone size reflects TCRdb's work, not the paper's. The sample table shows about 5,100 distinct CDR3 sequences, and 25% to 30% are seen once. The ten largest make up over 8.5% of the sample.

TCR beta rearrangements were amplified from genomic DNA extracted from peripheral blood rather than from sorted cells or RNA. What the work shows at the level of the full study, not this receptor alone: In healthy donors, the drop in TCR diversity with age came mainly from a loss of richness, whereas in cancer patients a loss of evenness also played a part. Compared with age-matched healthy donors, untreated patients with either hematological or solid cancers had significantly lower TCR diversity in the blood along with higher clonality. In both cancer cohorts, median generation probability rose over the chemotherapy interval, which suggests that the repertoire was reconstituted through rebound thymic output. According to the authors, the repertoire data do not allow conclusions to be drawn about immunological memory after chemotherapy.

The clonotype originates from a human donor with a solid tumor. The sequenced sample consisted of blood.

Read as DNA, the sequence is TGTGCCAGAAGCTGCCGGGAGGGCCCTTACGAGCAGTACTTC. Translated, it gives CARSCREGPYEQYF. The chain employs TRBV5-1 and TRBJ2-7; a stretch of 8 junction bases matches TRBD2. In the germline V gene, CDR1 corresponds to SGHRS and CDR2 to YFSETQ. The CDR3 spans 14 residues, from the cysteine through the phenylalanine. Only the CDR3 DNA is retained, 42 bases long and in frame from the first base.